The 28 T cell receptor beta chains presented below share a single source sample, sequenced in a study of shared clonotypes between healthy human individuals. Sequenced by immunoSEQ multiplex PCR; TCRdb stores in-frame clones only, minus some. The table shows roughly 1,500,000 clones, with about 98% occurring only once. Material: naive CD4+ T cells sorted from blood. Subset reported: CD45RA+ positively selected. The receptor source for this set is a man younger than 45 in good health.

The chain employs TRBV5-1 and TRBJ2-1, with a weak D call TRBD1 (6 bases). V lost 0 bases and J lost 5, with 21 bases in between. Germline loops: CDR1 SGHRS, CDR2 YFSETQ. This CDR3 has 18 amino acids. CDR3 loop: CASSLGLLGRGPDNEQFF. The CDR3 region has the DNA TGCGCCAGCAGCTTGGGACTCCTTGGCAGGGGCCCCGACAATGAGCAGTTCTTC.

This chain uses TRBV6-4 with TRBJ2-3, with D unclear. Germline V gene data show CDR1 as MRHNA and CDR2 as SNTAGT. With 10 bases removed from V and 4 bases from J, the gap between germline ends came to 9 bases. This CDR3 has 11 residues. CDR3 region: CATASADTQYF. CDR3 DNA sequence: TGTGCCACCGCCTCAGCAGATACGCAGTATTTT.

The genes are TRBV5-1 and TRBJ2-1; 9 bases agree with TRBD2. CDR3 size: 18 residues. The trim removed 0 bases at V and 0 bases at J, leaving 7 bases unmatched. Germline assignment: CDR1 SGHRS and CDR2 YFSETQ. The CDR3 loop is CASSLASGAGSSYNEQFF. The CDR3 nucleotides are TGCGCCAGCAGCTTGGCTAGCGGGGCGGGGAGCTCCTACAATGAGCAGTTCTTC.

This chain's CDR3 is CASSIDRSGELFF. The CDR3 nucleotides are TGTGCCAGTAGTATCGACCGCTCCGGGGAGCTGTTTTTT. The V gene is TRBV19, the J gene TRBJ2-2, with D hard to call. Germline CDR1 is LNHDA and CDR2 is SQIVND (reference sequence). Trimming removed 3 bases at V and 6 bases at J, with 8 bases between. CDR3 length: 13 amino acids. Full variable domain (rest looked up from reference TRBV19 and TRBJ2-2): DGGITQSPKYLFRKEGQNVTLSCEQNLNHDAMYWYRQDPGQGLRLIYYSQIVNDFQKGDIAEGYSVSREKKESFPLTVTSAQKNPTAFYLCASSIDRSGELFFGEGSRLTVL.

J is TRBJ1-4 and V is TRBV7-3; D unresolved. This CDR3 comprises 18 residues. CDR1 is SGHTA, CDR2 FQGTGA, per germline. V lost 1 base and J 8 bases, leaving 23 bases between the germline ends. DNA for the CDR3: TGTGCCAGCAGCTTAAGGCAGATGAGTCTGGTTCTGAGGGAAAAACTGTTTTTT. This encodes CASSLRQMSLVLREKLFF.

The gene calls are TRBV7-6 and TRBJ2-7; D is possibly TRBD1 (6 bases). Per the germline V gene, CDR1 is SGHVS and CDR2 is FNYEAQ. The CDR3 consists of 14 residues. Trimming took 6 bases from V and 5 from J, leaving 17 bases between them. The CDR3 reads CASSRQVLPDEQYF. The CDR3 nucleotides read TGTGCCAGCAGTCGACAGGTCCTCCCTGACGAGCAGTACTTC.

The rearrangement joins TRBV14 to TRBJ2-3, with no clear D. V was cut by 3 bases and J by 3 bases, with 10 bases left in between. This CDR3 spans 14 amino acids. CDR1 and CDR2 from the germline V gene are SGHDN and FVKESK. In DNA, the CDR3 is TGTGCCAGCAGCCAGTCCCACGATACAGATACGCAGTATTTT. Translated, it gives CASSQSHDTDTQYF.

The rearrangement uses TRBV14 and TRBJ2-7; D call uncertain. There are 13 residues in the CDR3. CDR1 is SGHDN, CDR2 FVKESK, per germline. Trimming cost V 0 bases and J 1 base, with 4 bases left between them. In DNA, the CDR3 is TGTGCCAGCAGCCAAGACCGGTCCTACGAGCAGTACTTC. The encoded protein is CASSQDRSYEQYF.

The chain carries TRBV7-9 and TRBJ2-3; 7 bases line up with TRBD2. Germline V lookup: CDR1 SEHNR, CDR2 FQNEAQ (reference sequence). Trimming took 4 bases from V and 5 from J; bases not matched to a gene: 9. The CDR3 has 15 residues. CDR3 bases: TGTGCCAGCAGCTCTCCTAGCGGCCCGGGAGATACGCAGTATTTT. It codes for CASSSPSGPGDTQYF. Filled out from reference TRBV7-9 and TRBJ2-3, the complete variable domain reads DTGVSQNPRHKITKRGQNVTFRCDPISEHNRLYWYRQTLGQGPEFLTYFQNEAQLEKSRLLSDRFSAERPKGSFSTLEIQRTEQGDSAMYLCASSSPSGPGDTQYFGPGTRLTVL.

J is TRBJ2-5 and V is TRBV5-1; D is perhaps TRBD1 (7 bases). Trimming removed 4 bases from V and 1 base from J, with 14 bases in between. This CDR3 contains 15 residues. The germline V gene has CDR1 SGHRS and CDR2 YFSETQ. The CDR3 protein is CASSNNRGGQETQYF. The CDR3 DNA reads as TGCGCCAGCAGCAACAACAGGGGAGGCCAAGAGACCCAGTACTTC.

Points on this clone: Other DNA sequences in this specimen translate into the identical CDR3. The chain employs TRBV18 and TRBJ2-1; a weak D match, TRBD2 (6 bases). The CDR3 has 13 amino acids. V lost 6 bases and J 3 bases, leaving 9 bases between the germline ends. In germline, CDR1 is KGHSH, CDR2 LQKENI. CDR3 coding DNA: TGTGCCAGCTCTTCGGGACTCTACAATGAGCAGTTCTTC. As protein: CASSSGLYNEQFF.

The chain recombines TRBV19 with TRBJ2-1; 11 bases align to TRBD2. The germline V gene encodes CDR1 LNHDA and CDR2 SQIVND (reference sequence). CDR3 size: 16 residues. V gave up 9 bases and J gave up 7 bases; unmatched junction bases: 14. CDR3 sequence reads: CASGPYSGRAGNEQFF. The CDR3 nucleotides read TGTGCCAGCGGACCCTATAGCGGGAGGGCGGGGAATGAGCAGTTCTTC.

J is TRBJ2-3 and V is TRBV15; 7 nucleotides match TRBD1. The germline gives CDR1 LNHNV, CDR2 YYDKDF (reference sequence). The V and J ends lost 4 bases and 6 bases, in that order; junction bases with no gene match: 4. The CDR3 is 13 residues long. The CDR3: CATSTDRADTQYF. DNA of the CDR3: TGTGCCACCAGCACAGACAGGGCGGATACGCAGTATTTT. Combining the CDR3 with reference TRBV15 and TRBJ2-3 gives the whole variable domain DAMVIQNPRYQVTQFGKPVTLSCSQTLNHNVMYWYQQKSSQAPKLLFHYYDKDFNNEADTPDNFQSRRPNTSFCFLDIRSPGLGDTAMYLCATSTDRADTQYFGPGTRLTVL.

The chain couples TRBV19 to TRBJ2-5; D is tentatively TRBD1 or TRBD2 (5 bases each). The V end was cut by 3 bases, the J end by 4 bases, with 12 bases between. Germline V CDR1 and CDR2: LNHDA, SQIVND (reference sequence). CDR3 length equals 14 residues. The CDR3 nucleotides read TGTGCCAGTAGTATGGGACGCCTATTAGAGACCCAGTACTTC. Translated: CASSMGRLLETQYF.

The chain has TRBV5-1 and TRBJ2-7; 14 bases map to TRBD2. Germline loops: CDR1 SGHRS, CDR2 YFSETQ. The CDR3 length is 15 residues. With 3 bases clipped from V and 6 bases from J, the junction kept 5 bases outside the gene matches. In nucleotides, the CDR3 is TGCGCCAGCAGCTACGGGACTAGCGGGAGTAGCGAGCAGTACTTC. Translation gives CASSYGTSGSSEQYF.

This chain joins TRBV14 and TRBJ2-1, with D perhaps matching TRBD1 (6 bases). V gave up 4 bases and J gave up 6 bases, with 10 bases separating them. The germline CDR1 and CDR2 sequences are SGHDN and FVKESK. The CDR3 spans 13 residues. Here the CDR3 DNA reads TGTGCCAGCAGCCTTACAGGGTCCAATGAGCAGTTCTTC. Its protein is CASSLTGSNEQFF.

The V and J genes are TRBV7-6 and TRBJ1-2; D unresolved. Germline V gives CDR1 SGHVS, CDR2 FNYEAQ. This CDR3 is built from 14 residues. V was cut by 5 bases and J by 2 bases, with 12 bases left in between. In DNA, the CDR3 is TGTGCCAGCAGCATACGGACGGGGAACTATGGCTACACCTTC. Encoded protein: CASSIRTGNYGYTF.

This chain links TRBV27 with TRBJ2-5; D perhaps matches TRBD1 (5 bases). Germline CDR1 reads MNHEY; CDR2 reads SMNVEV (reference sequence). V lost 5 bases and J 5 bases, leaving 18 bases between the germline ends. The CDR3 extends over 15 amino acids. CDR3 amino acids: CASSPNPGKWETQYF. As DNA, the CDR3 is TGTGCCAGCAGTCCAAACCCAGGGAAGTGGGAGACCCAGTACTTC.

The chain recombines TRBV7-3 with TRBJ2-1, with TRBD2 matching 9 bases. The CDR3 sequence is 15 residues long. Germline assignment: CDR1 SGHTA and CDR2 FQGTGA. After removal of 5 bases from V and 4 bases from J, the junction contained 6 bases not matched to a gene. The CDR3: CASSQLGLAYNEQFF. The CDR3, as DNA: TGTGCCAGCAGCCAATTGGGACTAGCATACAATGAGCAGTTCTTC.

The chain couples TRBV7-9 to TRBJ1-1, with D possibly being TRBD1 (5 bases). This CDR3 spans 13 amino acids. Trimming took 6 bases from V and 1 from J, leaving 9 bases between them. Germline V gene lookup returns CDR1 SEHNR and CDR2 FQNEAQ (reference sequence). This chain's CDR3 is CASRRTGNTEAFF. DNA of the CDR3: TGTGCCAGCAGACGAACAGGGAACACTGAAGCTTTCTTT.

The rearrangement links TRBV6-1 to TRBJ1-5; maybe TRBD1 (5 bases). The ends were cut back, 11 bases at V and 4 bases at J, with 18 bases in the middle. The CDR3 is made up of 14 amino acids. Germline CDR1 is MNHNS and CDR2 is SASEGT. The CDR3 loop is CAFSWGVGNQPQHF. Here the CDR3 DNA reads TGTGCCTTTTCGTGGGGCGTCGGGAATCAGCCCCAGCATTTT.

This clone showed up just once. The chain carries TRBV30 and TRBJ1-3; D unresolved. V lost 5 bases, J lost 6 bases, and 8 bases lay in between. Germline CDR1 and CDR2: GTSNPN and SVGIG (reference sequence). The CDR3 extends over 11 amino acids. CDR3 sequence reads: CAWGGKNTIYF. DNA for the CDR3: TGTGCCTGGGGAGGGAAAAACACCATATATTTT.

The chain couples TRBV19 to TRBJ2-1; D not certain. The CDR3 has 13 residues. Trimming removed 6 bases from V and 12 bases from J, with 18 bases in between. Germline CDR1 LNHDA, CDR2 SQIVND (reference sequence). The CDR3 sequence: CASRSPSGPLQFF. The CDR3 DNA reads TGTGCCAGTAGGTCCCCTAGTGGCCCTTTGCAGTTCTTC. Combining the CDR3 with reference TRBV19 and TRBJ2-1 gives the whole variable domain DGGITQSPKYLFRKEGQNVTLSCEQNLNHDAMYWYRQDPGQGLRLIYYSQIVNDFQKGDIAEGYSVSREKKESFPLTVTSAQKNPTAFYLCASRSPSGPLQFFGPGTRLTVL.

The rearrangement links TRBV7-9 to TRBJ2-7; D not certain. This CDR3 contains 14 residues. Germline CDR1 and CDR2: SEHNR and FQNEAQ (reference sequence). The V and J ends lost 5 bases and 0 bases respectively, with 11 bases between them. In nucleotides, the CDR3 is TGTGCCAGCAGCGATCCTCCTAGCTCCTACGAGCAGTACTTC. This encodes CASSDPPSSYEQYF.

The V gene is TRBV5-4, the J gene TRBJ2-4; D unclear. The CDR3 sequence is 13 residues long. V was clipped by 1 base and J by 4 bases, with 6 bases between them. Germline loops: CDR1 SGHNT, CDR2 YYREEE (reference sequence). CDR3 DNA: TGTGCCAGCAGCTTGTACGGTAAAAACATTCAGTACTTC. Its protein is CASSLYGKNIQYF.

This chain joins TRBV18 and TRBJ2-3, with 10 bases fitting TRBD2. The germline V gene encodes CDR1 KGHSH and CDR2 LQKENI. This CDR3 has 15 residues. The ends lost 5 bases at V and 3 bases at J; junction bases unmatched: 5. The CDR3 loop reads CASSISSGSTDTQYF. CDR3 sequence (DNA): TGTGCCAGCTCAATATCTAGCGGGAGTACAGATACGCAGTATTTT.

This clone was detected only once. Other DNA sequences in this sample translate to the same CDR3. This chain uses TRBV10-1 with TRBJ1-5; D is undetermined. The CDR3 sequence is 13 residues long. The germline V gene has CDR1 WNHNN and CDR2 SYGVQD (reference sequence). V lost 2 bases and J 5 bases, leaving 7 bases between the germline ends. DNA for the CDR3: TGCGCCAGCAGTGAGGGGGTGGATCAGCCCCAGCATTTT. Translation: CASSEGVDQPQHF.

The chain uses TRBV25-1 and TRBJ1-1; 7 bases map to TRBD1. Germline-derived CDR1 and CDR2 are MGHDK and SYGVNS. The CDR3 consists of 14 residues. The junction had 11 bases not matched to a gene; V was cut back by 3 bases and J by 10 bases. As DNA, the CDR3 is TGTGCCAGCAGTGACCATAGGGGGACAGCTCGAGCTTTCTTT. It is translated as CASSDHRGTARAFF.